A single sample is the source of the 12 T cell receptor beta chains below, sequenced in a study of shared clonotypes between healthy human individuals. Only in-frame clones appear in the TCRdb table, and some are missing; sequencing was by immunoSEQ multiplex PCR. The sample has about 800,000 clones, around 96% seen once. Terminally differentiated effector memory CD45RA+ cells were excluded by CCR7 positive selection of CD45RO-negative cells. The sequencing sample was made of naive CD8+ T cells sorted from blood. These receptors were taken from a man between 25 and 39 years old in good health.

This chain joins TRBV10-3 and TRBJ1-1; D is ambiguous. The CDR3 consists of 11 residues. CDR1 is ENHRY and CDR2 is SYGVKD in the germline V gene. Deletions cut 3 bases from V and 2 bases from J, with 1 base between. As DNA, the CDR3 is TGTGCCATCAGTGAAAACACTGAAGCTTTCTTT. As protein: CAISENTEAFF.

This chain links TRBV15 with TRBJ2-7; 9 nucleotides match TRBD1. CDR1 LNHNV and CDR2 YYDKDF come from the germline V gene (reference sequence). V trimming: 6 bases; J trimming: 3 bases; junction bases outside the gene matches: 6. The CDR3 runs 14 residues. CDR3 DNA sequence: TGTGCCACCAGTCCCAGACAGGGGGACTACGAGCAGTACTTC. It is translated as CATSPRQGDYEQYF.

This chain links TRBV6-5 with TRBJ2-5; a possible D gene is TRBD2 (7 bases). V dropped 6 bases and J dropped 11 bases, with 22 bases sitting between them. The CDR3 is 14 amino acids. Germline V gene lookup returns CDR1 MNHEY and CDR2 SVGAGI. The CDR3 sequence: CASRYKLGAGEQYF. As DNA, the CDR3 is TGTGCCAGCAGGTACAAGCTGGGGGCGGGAGAGCAGTACTTC.

The chain joins TRBV7-8 to TRBJ2-5, with D possibly matching TRBD2 (5 bases). Trimming left V 0 bases short and J 1 base short, with 6 bases between. Germline loops: CDR1 SGHVS, CDR2 FQNEAQ. CDR3 size: 14 residues. The CDR3 loop reads CASSLARVQETQYF. The CDR3 DNA is TGTGCCAGCAGCTTAGCGCGGGTCCAAGAGACCCAGTACTTC.

This rearrangement joins TRBV30 to TRBJ1-2; D is possibly TRBD1 (5 bases). V lost 3 bases to trimming and J lost 0 bases, with 11 bases between them. Germline CDR1 GTSNPN, CDR2 SVGIG (reference sequence). The CDR3 has 14 amino acids. For the CDR3, the DNA is TGTGCCTGGAGACCTTGGACATCTAACTATGGCTACACCTTC. It codes for CAWRPWTSNYGYTF.

This rearrangement joins TRBV5-1 to TRBJ2-3; 9 positions match TRBD2. The CDR3 sequence is 16 residues long. Germline V gene sequence: CDR1 SGHRS, CDR2 YFSETQ. Losses at the gene ends were 4 bases for V and 2 bases for J; bases not matched to a gene: 8. The CDR3 loop reads CASSIPTSGLTDTQYF. The DNA of the CDR3 is TGCGCCAGCAGCATCCCGACTAGCGGCCTCACAGATACGCAGTATTTT.

The J gene is TRBJ1-5, the V gene TRBV4-1; D not resolved. The CDR3 spans 18 residues. V was trimmed by 0 bases and J by 2 bases, leaving 17 bases between them. Germline CDR1 is MGHRA and CDR2 is YSYEKL. CDR3 loop: CASSQDGGIGLGNQPQHF. Written as DNA, the CDR3 is TGCGCCAGCAGCCAAGATGGCGGGATCGGGTTGGGCAATCAGCCCCAGCATTTT.

The gene calls are TRBV25-1 and TRBJ2-1; 7 nucleotides line up with TRBD2. Trimming cost V 6 bases and J 2 bases; bases outside gene matches: 7. Germline CDR1 reads MGHDK; CDR2 reads SYGVNS. The CDR3 contains 15 residues. CDR3 nucleotides: TGTGCCAGCAGCCAAGGCGGGAGACCCTACAATGAGCAGTTCTTC. This translates into CASSQGGRPYNEQFF.

The J gene is TRBJ1-2, the V gene TRBV5-4; the match to TRBD1 covers 7 bases. The CDR3 contains 13 residues. V shed 10 bases and J 2 bases; nucleotides not matched to a gene: 8. CDR1 SGHNT and CDR2 YYREEE come from the germline V gene (reference sequence). The CDR3 is CAFRTGANYGYTF. The CDR3 DNA is TGTGCCTTCCGGACAGGTGCGAACTATGGCTACACCTTC. The whole variable domain, remainder taken from reference TRBV5-4 and TRBJ1-2, is ETGVTQSPTHLIKTRGQQVTLRCSSQSGHNTVSWYQQALGQGPQFIFQYYREEENGRGNFPPRFSGLQFPNYSSELNVNALELDDSALYLCAFRTGANYGYTFGSGTRLTVV.

This rearrangement joins TRBV5-8 to TRBJ2-2; D possibly corresponds to TRBD2 (6 bases). CDR1 SGHTS and CDR2 YDEGEE come from the germline V gene. The CDR3 is made up of 17 amino acids. V lost 3 bases, J lost 3 bases, and 18 bases lay in between. The CDR3 here is CASSYRAGRLDTGELFF. CDR3 sequence (DNA): TGTGCCAGCAGCTATCGGGCGGGAAGGCTGGACACCGGGGAGCTGTTTTTT.

This clone was seen more than once but under ten times. CDR3: CASSGDLAGYTF. The DNA of the CDR3 is TGTGCCAGCAGTGGCGATTTAGCGGGCTACACCTTC. The chain combines TRBV6-5 with TRBJ1-2; D is uncertain. V was cut by 5 bases and J by 8 bases, with 12 bases left in between. Germline CDR1 and CDR2: MNHEY and SVGAGI. The CDR3 is 12 amino acids.

The chain employs TRBV7-6 and TRBJ2-5, with TRBD1 as a possible D gene (6 bases). The V gene lost 5 bases and the J gene lost 10 bases, with 20 bases spanning the gap. CDR3 length: 14 residues. Per the germline V gene, CDR1 is SGHVS and CDR2 is FNYEAQ. CDR3 nucleotides: TGTGCCAGCAGCCCAACAAGTGGACAGCCTTACCAGTACTTC. Amino acids: CASSPTSGQPYQYF.